Below are 19 T cell receptor beta chains sequenced from a single sample in a study of response to subunit inactivated influenza vaccine. TCRdb called the RT-PCR reads again in MiXCR, with one record for every CDR3 protein. This sample has 400,000 to 650,000 distinct CDR3 sequences, with less than 7.5% found just once. This specimen was PBMCs from blood, taken less than 30 months after vaccination. The receptors here all came from a man in his fifties or sixties who received an inactivated influenza vaccine.

This clonotype occurred many times. This chain joins TRBV11-2 and TRBJ2-5; TRBD2 might be the D (5 bases). The length of the CDR3 is 14 residues. Trimming took 4 bases from V and 0 from J, leaving 9 bases between them. Germline lookup yields CDR1 SGHAT and CDR2 FQNNGV. CDR3 sequence reads: CASSSLANQETQYF. CDR3 in DNA: TGTGCCAGCAGCTCCCTAGCTAACCAAGAGACCCAGTACTTC.

This clonotype was seen more than once but under ten times. V and J are TRBV7-8 and TRBJ1-6, with D tentatively TRBD1 (5 bases). Looked up from germline, CDR1 is SGHVS and CDR2 is FQNEAQ. This CDR3 has 15 amino acids. The V and J ends lost 5 bases and 10 bases respectively, with 18 bases between them. The CDR3 coding sequence is TGTGCCAGCAGCCTAACCGGGGGTGTGGGGTCACCCCTCCACTTT. It codes for CASSLTGGVGSPLHF. Filled out from reference TRBV7-8 and TRBJ1-6, the complete variable domain reads GAGVSQSPRYKVAKRGQDVALRCDPISGHVSLFWYQQALGQGPEFLTYFQNEAQLDKSGLPSDRFFAERPEGSVSTLKIQRTQQEDSAVYLCASSLTGGVGSPLHFGNGTRLTVT.

In its sample, this clonotype was seen many times. The gene calls are TRBV18 and TRBJ2-7; TRBD2 is a possible D gene (5 bases). This CDR3 comprises 12 residues. V was cut by 5 bases and J by 4 bases, with 9 bases left in between. Germline assignment: CDR1 KGHSH and CDR2 LQKENI. CDR3 protein: CASSGLNYEQYF. The CDR3 nucleotides are TGTGCCAGCTCAGGACTGAATTACGAGCAGTACTTC.

In its sample, this clonotype was seen a few times. This may be a read error, as it is one base from a much larger clone. The chain combines TRBV6-9 with TRBJ1-3; no clear D gene. This CDR3 region has 13 residues. Germline CDR1 MNHGY, CDR2 SVAAGI. V was clipped by 4 bases and J by 0 bases, with 4 bases between them. The CDR3 DNA follows: TGTGCCAGCAGTTCGGGCTCTGGAAACACCATATATTTT. Translation gives CASSSGSGNTIYF.

This clonotype was seen many times. The rearrangement joins TRBV20-1 to TRBJ2-7; no definite D call. CDR3 length: 15 residues. Germline V gene data show CDR1 as DFQATT and CDR2 as SNEGSKA (reference sequence). V lost 2 bases, J lost 3 bases, and 17 bases lay in between. The CDR3 sequence is CSARPPRALLYEQYF. CDR3 sequence (DNA): TGCAGTGCTAGACCCCCAAGGGCGCTCCTCTACGAGCAGTACTTC.

The rearrangement links TRBV29-1 to TRBJ1-6, with D tentatively TRBD1 (5 bases). Germline V gene lookup returns CDR1 SQVTM and CDR2 ANQGSEA. The CDR3 consists of 13 residues. V dropped 6 bases and J dropped 7 bases, with 13 bases sitting between them. The CDR3 DNA sequence: TGCAGCGTCAAGGGGACGGCGAATTCACCCCTCCACTTT. This codes for CSVKGTANSPLHF. Drawing the rest from reference TRBV29-1 and TRBJ1-6, the complete variable domain is SAVISQKPSRDICQRGTSLTIQCQVDSQVTMMFWYRQQPGQSLTLIATANQGSEATYESGFVIDKFPISRPNLTFSTLTVSNMSPEDSSIYLCSVKGTANSPLHFGNGTRLTVT.

J is TRBJ2-7 and V is TRBV20-1, with D possibly TRBD2 on 6 matching bases. V was shortened by 6 bases and J by 3 bases, with 24 bases between the two germline ends. There are 16 residues in the CDR3. Germline CDR1 DFQATT, CDR2 SNEGSKA (reference sequence). The CDR3 DNA sequence: TGCAGTGCCACAATTAGCGGAGAGCGGCAGCTCTACGAGCAGTACTTC. As protein: CSATISGERQLYEQYF.

This clonotype was observed a few times. This chain joins TRBV20-1 and TRBJ2-1; TRBD2 matches at 9 bases. The germline CDR1 and CDR2 sequences are DFQATT and SNEGSKA (reference sequence). The length of the CDR3 is 13 residues. V dropped 5 bases and J dropped 9; count of bases not matched to a gene: 8. CDR3 DNA sequence: TGCAGTGCTCTACGAGCGGGAGGAGGTGAGCAGTTCTTC. This gives the protein CSALRAGGGEQFF.

This clonotype was recorded at least ten times. The chain links TRBV7-2 to TRBJ1-2; a possible D gene is TRBD1 (6 bases). This CDR3 is built from 14 residues. Germline V gene lookup returns CDR1 SGHTA and CDR2 FQGNSA. V was trimmed by 2 bases and J by 8 bases, leaving 15 bases between them. Here the CDR3 reads CASSLSGTTGGYTF. The CDR3 nucleotides are TGTGCCAGCAGCTTATCCGGGACAACTGGAGGCTACACCTTC.

This chain joins TRBV6-2 or TRBV6-3 and TRBJ1-2; D perhaps matches TRBD1 (5 bases). Germline CDR1 reads MNHEY; CDR2 reads SVGEGT. Trimming left V 8 bases short and J 2 bases short, with 12 bases between. The CDR3 covers 13 residues. In nucleotides, the CDR3 is TGTGCCAGCGCCAGGGTGCTCAACTATGGCTACACCTTC. This translates into CASARVLNYGYTF.

This chain uses TRBV9 with TRBJ1-6; TRBD1 matches 7 bases. CDR1 and CDR2 from the germline V gene are SGDLS and YYNGEE. This CDR3 region has 16 residues. J was trimmed by 0 bases and V by 0 bases; bases with no gene match: 0. CDR3 in DNA: TGTGCCAGCAGCGTAGACAGGGGCTCCTATAATTCACCCCTCCACTTT. Translation: CASSVDRGSYNSPLHF.

This clonotype was detected many times. The chain is built from TRBV5-1 and TRBJ1-5; TRBD1 matches 7 bases. The CDR3 consists of 13 residues. CDR1 and CDR2 (germline): SGHRS, YFSETQ. Trimming took 5 bases from V and 6 from J; bases not matched to a gene: 5. The CDR3 DNA reads TGCGCCAGCAGTCTGACAGGGCTTCAGCCCCAGCATTTT. Protein sequence: CASSLTGLQPQHF.

V gene TRBV5-1 combines with J gene TRBJ1-2, with D possibly TRBD1 on 5 matching bases. Germline V gives CDR1 SGHRS, CDR2 YFSETQ. Trimming left V 0 bases short and J 5 bases short, with 11 bases between. The length of the CDR3 is 14 residues. CDR3 bases: TGCGCCAGCAGCTTGGCCGGGACGGAGTATGGCTACACCTTC. Translating it yields CASSLAGTEYGYTF.

The DNA of the CDR3 is TGTGCCACCAGCGGGGGAAACTCCTACAATGAGCAGTTCTTC. This translates into CATSGGNSYNEQFF. The chain combines TRBV15 with TRBJ2-1; D tentatively fits TRBD1 or TRBD2 (5 bases each). The V gene's germline CDR1 is LNHNV and CDR2 YYDKDF (reference sequence). V was pared by 5 bases and J by 0 bases, with 8 bases between. The CDR3 has 14 amino acids.

This clonotype was seen at least ten times. The V call is TRBV7-2, the J call TRBJ1-6, with 8 bases matching TRBD1. Germline V lookup: CDR1 SGHTA, CDR2 FQGNSA. The CDR3 has 15 residues. Germline trimming cut 7 bases from V and 5 bases from J; bases unmatched to any gene: 7. The CDR3 DNA sequence: TGTGCCAGCACCCCCCAGACAGGGGATAATTCACCCCTCCACTTT. Translating it yields CASTPQTGDNSPLHF.

This clonotype was observed many times. This chain links TRBV5-1 with TRBJ2-2; D remains ambiguous. Trimming left V 0 bases short and J 0 bases short, with 9 bases between. This CDR3 spans 16 amino acids. The germline gives CDR1 SGHRS, CDR2 YFSETQ. DNA of the CDR3: TGCGCCAGCAGCTTGGGGTCCAGTTCGAACACCGGGGAGCTGTTTTTT. Protein product: CASSLGSSSNTGELFF. Full variable domain (outside the CDR3, taken from reference TRBV5-1 and TRBJ2-2): KAGVTQTPRYLIKTRGQQVTLSCSPISGHRSVSWYQQTPGQGLQFLFEYFSETQRNKGNFPGRFSGRQFSNSRSEMNVSTLELGDSALYLCASSLGSSSNTGELFFGEGSRLTVL.

This clonotype was recorded a few times. The CDR3 sequence is CSAREPVPRLAEETQYF. As DNA, the CDR3 is TGCAGTGCTAGAGAACCCGTGCCGAGACTAGCAGAAGAGACCCAGTACTTC. The chain links TRBV20-1 to TRBJ2-5, with 7 bases aligning to TRBD2. Germline V lookup: CDR1 DFQATT, CDR2 SNEGSKA (reference sequence). This CDR3 is 17 amino acids long. Unmatched junction bases numbered 13, after V lost 0 bases and J lost 3 bases.

J is TRBJ2-7 and V is TRBV19; D is ambiguous. This CDR3 spans 14 amino acids. Germline CDR1 is LNHDA and CDR2 is SQIVND (reference sequence). Trimming removed 4 bases at V and 1 base at J, with 11 bases between. CDR3 loop: CASSTNLNSYEQYF. The DNA for the CDR3 is TGTGCCAGTAGTACAAACCTGAATTCCTACGAGCAGTACTTC.

This clonotype was detected many times. V is TRBV4-2 and J is TRBJ2-7; D is ambiguous. In germline, CDR1 is LGHNA, CDR2 YNFKEQ. There are 14 residues in the CDR3. Trimming shortened V by 0 bases and J by 2 bases, and 8 bases separated the two germline ends. CDR3 in DNA: TGTGCCAGCAGCCAAGATCCAGGCCCCTACGAGCAGTACTTC. This translates into CASSQDPGPYEQYF.